The entry below gives a single TCR beta chain sequence along with its context. Germline CDR1 reads SQVTM; CDR2 reads ANQGSEA. This CDR3 has 13 residues. V lost 4 bases, J lost 5 bases, and 14 bases lay in between. This entry is derived from a study of blood T cell repertoires in COVID-19. Background on the study: Whether acute or convalescent, the COVID-19 samples came from the United States, Italy and Spain.

Profiled with immunoSEQ multiplex PCR; TCRdb holds only in-frame clones, not every one. Of 250,000 to 300,000 clones in the sample, roughly 80% were seen once. The origin of this receptor is a man between 35 and 55 years old who had been exposed to COVID-19. Sequencing used PBMCs or T cells enriched from blood (not recorded which). The chain employs TRBV29-1 and TRBJ1-1; D is ambiguous. CDR3 in amino acids: CSVASGARTEAFF. The DNA of the CDR3 is TGCAGCGTTGCATCCGGAGCGAGGACTGAAGCTTTCTTT.